The present entry profiles one T cell receptor beta chain with its context. Its antigen is unidentified. CDR3 size: 16 residues. V lost 0 bases and J lost 2, with 13 bases in between. Germline-derived CDR1 and CDR2 are MNHEY and SVGAGI. Libraries were prepared by immunoSEQ multiplex PCR; TCRdb keeps only in-frame clonotypes and omits some of them. Of millions of clones in the sample, about 94% were seen once. CD8 cells regarded as naive lacked CD45RO, were positively chosen for CCR7, and omitted terminally differentiated effector memory CD45RA+ cells. This record comes from a study of shared clonotypes between healthy human individuals. Study-wide results and limits: Among donors, sharing of clonotypes was expected to be affected by sequencing depth.

The sequencing sample was made of naive CD8+ T cells sorted from blood. This clonotype originated in a man aged 18-30 years in good health. This sequence joins TRBV6-5 and TRBJ2-5; either TRBD1 or TRBD2 may supply D (5 bases each). CDR3 loop: CASSYSSWDGQETQYF. CDR3 sequence (DNA): TGTGCCAGCAGTTACTCGAGTTGGGACGGGCAAGAGACCCAGTACTTC.